This T cell receptor (beta chain) was identified in a study of vaccination and CD4 T cells after COVID-19. CDR1 and CDR2 from the germline V gene are SNHLY and FYNNEI. The V end was cut by 2 bases, the J end by 4 bases, with 15 bases between. The CDR3 is 17 residues long. Sequencing of the DNA from cultured CD4+ T cells was carried out with the Oncomine TCR Beta short-read assay. Each CDR3 protein is one row after TCRdb ran MiXCR on the PCR reads. The sample carries about 14,000 distinct CDR3 sequences, over 25% recorded once. Treatment in this sample: roughly 10-day PBMC culture with coronavirus spike peptide pools or control peptides (ViraFEST assay). A remark on this clonotype: Its matching antigen is unknown.

The chain couples TRBV2 to TRBJ2-6; no clear D gene. Source: CD4+ T cells from blood, cultured in vitro, taken before SARS-CoV-2 vaccination. This clonotype was sampled from a human donor who received a COVID-19 vaccine. The CDR3 DNA sequence: TGTGCCAGCAGTGAACCCAAAGCCAGGTTGGGGGCCAACGTCCTGACTTTC. It codes for CASSEPKARLGANVLTF.